This TCR beta chain was captured by sequencing in a study of blood T cells in healthy people across ages. Drawing of peripheral blood yielded ten milliliters from each donor. A second PCR of roughly 7 to 11 cycles used a sample-barcoded 5' primer and a J-beta primer mix. Researchers report that each sample yielded at least 3 million CDR3-containing paired-end reads. One entry per CDR3 protein, called by TCRdb with MiXCR from the 5' RACE reads. The data hold 600,000 or so distinct CDR3 sequences, with roughly 20% observed a single time. Germline V gives CDR1 SQVTM, CDR2 ANQGSEA. The CDR3 totals 16 residues. V was pared by 2 bases and J by 4 bases, with 19 bases between. This clonotype was observed many times. Its antigen is unidentified. General study results and limits: Aged donors had fewer naive CD4+ cells and lower diversity than long-lived donors.

The chain has TRBV29-1 and TRBJ2-3; D is unresolved. Sequencing was done on a sample of blood. The source of this sequence is a man in his 70s in good health. CDR3 sequence reads: CSVETPSGFKSDTQYF. For the CDR3, the DNA is TGCAGCGTTGAAACACCATCGGGTTTTAAGTCAGATACGCAGTATTTT.